Listed below are T cell receptor beta chains from one sample, sequenced in a study of cytomegalovirus exposure and HLA in healthy donors. Produced via immunoSEQ multiplex PCR; TCRdb's table is partial and in-frame only. The sample carries 200,000 or so clones, about 80% recorded once. Sequences were obtained from PBMCs. The receptor set was obtained from a young woman in good health and CMV-seropositive. The CDR3 runs from the conserved cysteine through the conserved F or W. Fields, in order: V gene, D gene, clone size, J gene, CDR3 protein, CDR3 DNA. D genes are given only for firm matches. Expanded clones are given a class, and other clones once, few, many or no size at all.

>TRBV9|TRBD1|NA|TRBJ1-6
CASSETGFNSPLHF
TGTGCCAGCAGCGAGACAGGGTTTAATTCACCCCTCCACTTT
>TRBV11-3|NA|NA|TRBJ1-5
CASSLERDQPQHF
TGTGCCAGCAGCTTAGAGAGGGATCAGCCCCAGCATTTT
>TRBV30|NA|once|TRBJ2-5
CAWGPQGETQYF
TGTGCCTGGGGACCACAGGGAGAGACCCAGTACTTC
>TRBV7-2|NA|NA|TRBJ2-3
CASSLQRGATDTQYF
TGTGCCAGCAGCTTACAACGGGGGGCCACAGATACGCAGTATTTT
>TRBV5-6|TRBD1|NA|TRBJ2-3
CASSVRDRQYF
TGTGCCAGCAGCGTCCGGGACAGGCAGTATTTT
>TRBV28|NA|few|TRBJ1-1
CASSIQGSMAFF
TGTGCCAGCAGCATCCAGGGTTCAATGGCTTTCTTT
>TRBV6-5|TRBD1|NA|TRBJ1-6
CASSYGTGTSPLHF
TGTGCCAGCAGTTACGGGACAGGGACTTCACCCCTCCACTTT
>TRBV30|NA|NA|TRBJ1-2
CAWSRRGVSYGYTF
TGTGCCTGGAGTAGACGGGGGGTCAGCTATGGCTACACCTTC
>TRBV30|TRBD1|NA|TRBJ1-1
CAWSAVKDRGQKGTEAFF
TGTGCCTGGAGTGCGGTCAAGGACAGGGGGCAGAAGGGCACTGAAGCTTTCTTT
>TRBV19|NA|NA|TRBJ1-5
CASSPLRQPQHF
TGTGCCAGTAGCCCCCTGCGCCAGCCCCAGCATTTT
>TRBV30|NA|few|TRBJ1-5
CAWSVYRAEYSNQPQHF
TGTGCCTGGAGTGTTTACAGGGCCGAATATAGCAATCAGCCCCAGCATTTT
>TRBV7-3|NA|NA|TRBJ2-5
CASSFRSTRETQYF
TGTGCCAGCAGCTTCCGATCGACGCGGGAGACCCAGTACTTC
>TRBV18|NA|NA|TRBJ1-4
CASSRTRGTEKLFF
TGTGCCAGCTCAAGGACACGGGGGACTGAAAAACTGTTTTTT
>TRBV15|TRBD1|NA|TRBJ2-7
CATSRETGPNYEQYF
TGTGCCACCAGCAGAGAGACAGGGCCCAACTACGAGCAGTACTTC
>TRBV5-1|NA|NA|TRBJ2-5
CASSLGGIDQETQYF
TGCGCCAGCAGCTTGGGCGGGATAGATCAAGAGACCCAGTACTTC
>TRBV7-2|NA|NA|TRBJ2-1
CASSYFQGRPFF
TGTGCCAGCAGCTATTTTCAGGGTAGGCCGTTCTTC
>TRBV28|TRBD1|NA|TRBJ1-1
CASNPRGARTEAFF
TGTGCCAGCAACCCCAGGGGGGCGAGAACTGAAGCTTTCTTT
>TRBV6-1|TRBD2|NA|TRBJ2-3
CASLRERGFADTQYF
TGTGCCAGCCTAAGGGAGCGGGGGTTCGCAGATACGCAGTATTTT
>TRBV7-2|TRBD1|NA|TRBJ1-2
CASSPPDRGPPGYTF
TGTGCCAGCAGCCCACCGGACAGGGGGCCTCCTGGCTACACCTTC
>TRBV5-5|NA|NA|TRBJ1-2
CASSPDTYGYTF
TGTGCCAGCAGCCCGGACACTTATGGCTACACCTTC
>TRBV4-3|NA|NA|TRBJ2-6
CASSQDGGTGANVLTF
TGCGCCAGCAGCCAAGATGGAGGGACCGGGGCCAACGTCCTGACTTTC
>TRBV12-2|NA|few|TRBJ1-3
CASRESASSGNTIYF
TGTGCAAGTCGCGAAAGCGCCAGCTCTGGAAACACCATATATTTT
>TRBV2|NA|NA|TRBJ2-2
CASSPGHQNTGELFF
TGTGCCAGCAGCCCGGGACACCAGAACACCGGGGAGCTGTTTTTT
>TRBV4-1|TRBD1|NA|TRBJ2-1
CASRQPGTGHYNEQFF
TGCGCCAGCAGGCAACCCGGGACAGGACACTACAATGAGCAGTTCTTC
>TRBV6-1|NA|NA|TRBJ2-5
CASIEGGMYQETQYF
TGTGCCAGCATTGAGGGCGGGATGTACCAAGAGACCCAGTACTTC
>TRBV11-3|NA|NA|TRBJ2-3
CASSLERTSTDTQYF
TGTGCCAGCAGCTTAGAACGGACTAGCACAGATACGCAGTATTTT
>TRBV12-5|NA|NA|TRBJ2-2
CASGLAQRGGANPTQTTGELFF
TGTGCTAGTGGTTTGGCCCAGAGGGGGGGGGCTAACCCCACCCAAACCACCGGGGAGCTGTTTTTT
>TRBV7-9|TRBD2|NA|TRBJ2-3
CASSPSTSPDTQYF
TGTGCCAGCAGCCCGTCGACTAGCCCAGATACGCAGTATTTT
>TRBV5-4|NA|NA|TRBJ1-2
CASSLDLRVANYGYTF
TGTGCCAGCAGCCTGGACCTCCGGGTAGCTAACTATGGCTACACCTTC
>TRBV18|TRBD1|NA|TRBJ1-1
CASSPPRTGTEAFF
TGTGCCAGCTCACCACCGCGGACAGGGACTGAAGCTTTCTTT
>TRBV19|TRBD1|NA|TRBJ2-2
CASKGTGGYTGELFF
TGTGCCAGTAAGGGAACAGGGGGGTACACCGGGGAGCTGTTTTTT
>TRBV5-1|TRBD2|NA|TRBJ2-2
CASKPGSGGAPTGELFF
TGCGCCAGCAAACCGGGGTCGGGGGGGGCGCCGACCGGGGAGCTGTTTTTT
>TRBV2|NA|NA|TRBJ1-4
CASSGGRTGGTEKLFF
TGTGCCAGCAGTGGGGGACGGACGGGGGGCACGGAAAAACTGTTTTTT
>TRBV7-2|TRBD1|NA|TRBJ2-3
CASSFSSTGDLGDTQYF
TGTGCCAGCAGCTTCTCCTCGACAGGGGACTTAGGAGATACGCAGTATTTT
>TRBV11-1|TRBD2|NA|TRBJ2-3
CASSLWRGGGDTQYF
TGTGCCAGCAGCTTATGGCGGGGGGGCGGAGATACGCAGTATTTT
>TRBV2|TRBD1|NA|TRBJ1-1
CASSFPGQGAPRFNTEAFF
TGTGCCAGCAGTTTCCCGGGACAGGGGGCGCCGAGGTTTAACACTGAAGCTTTCTTT
>TRBV14|NA|NA|TRBJ1-1
CASSFLDGTAAFF
TGTGCCAGCAGTTTCTTAGATGGGACTGCTGCTTTCTTT
>TRBV2|TRBD2|once|TRBJ2-6
CAKQGLAGGRSGANVLTF
TGTGCCAAGCAGGGACTAGCGGGGGGGCGTTCTGGGGCCAACGTCCTGACTTTC
>TRBV13|NA|few|TRBJ1-1
CASSLWGRLDTEAFF
TGTGCCAGCAGCTTATGGGGGCGCCTCGACACTGAAGCTTTCTTT
>TRBV28|TRBD1|NA|TRBJ2-7
CASAPTGGVGQYF
TGTGCCAGCGCCCCGACAGGGGGCGTCGGGCAGTACTTC
>TRBV4-2|TRBD2|NA|TRBJ2-1
CASSQQSGGANEQFF
TGTGCCAGCAGCCAACAAAGCGGGGGGGCCAATGAGCAGTTCTTC
>TRBV27|NA|NA|TRBJ2-2
CASTSVRGITGELFF
TGTGCCAGCACCTCGGTGCGGGGTATTACCGGGGAGCTGTTTTTT
>TRBV5-1|NA|NA|TRBJ2-7
CASSWFEGNYEQYF
TGCGCCAGCAGCTGGTTCGAGGGAAACTACGAGCAGTACTTC
>TRBV5-5|NA|NA|TRBJ2-7
CASSLANYEQYF
TGTGCCAGCAGCTTGGCCAACTACGAGCAGTACTTC
>TRBV28|NA|NA|TRBJ1-1
CASTAGVVGPGSEAFF
TGTGCCAGCACCGCGGGGGTCGTCGGGCCTGGGTCTGAAGCTTTCTTT